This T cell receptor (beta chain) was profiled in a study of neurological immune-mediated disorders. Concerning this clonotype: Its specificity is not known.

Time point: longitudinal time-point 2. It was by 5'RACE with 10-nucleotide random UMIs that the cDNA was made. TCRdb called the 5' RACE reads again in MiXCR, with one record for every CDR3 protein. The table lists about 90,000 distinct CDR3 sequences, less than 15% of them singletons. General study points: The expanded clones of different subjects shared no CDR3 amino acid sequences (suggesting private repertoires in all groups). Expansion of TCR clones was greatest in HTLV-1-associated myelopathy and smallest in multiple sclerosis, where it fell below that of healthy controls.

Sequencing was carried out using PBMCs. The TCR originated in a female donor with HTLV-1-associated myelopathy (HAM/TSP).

The CDR3 spells CSVKRTGLAEQFF. The DNA for the CDR3 is TGCAGTGTTAAAAGGACAGGGCTGGCAGAGCAGTTCTTC. The chain combines TRBV20-1 with TRBJ2-1; TRBD1 aligns across 8 bases. Germline V lookup: CDR1 DFQATT, CDR2 SNEGSKA (reference sequence). The trim removed 7 bases at V and 10 bases at J, leaving 12 bases unmatched. The CDR3 is 13 amino acids.